The rows below give T cell receptor beta chains drawn from one sample of a study of blood T cell repertoires in COVID-19. The method was immunoSEQ multiplex PCR; TCRdb's version includes in-frame clones alone and lacks a portion of them. The sample has some 200,000 clones, around 94% seen once. Sequencing was carried out using peripheral blood. These TCRs come from a young man with COVID-19, enrolled during active disease. Each CDR3 is given with its conserved first and last residue. A D gene is named only where the DNA matches it firmly.

>TRBJ2-5|TRBV4-1|17|.
TGCGCCAGCAGCTCCCGTGTTGGGACACCCATTGGGGAGACCCAGTACTTC
CASSSRVGTPIGETQYF
>TRBJ1-6|TRBV5-1|15|TRBD1
TGCGCCAGCAGCGCGGGACAGCAGACCGGTTCACCCCTCCACTTT
CASSAGQQTGSPLHF
>TRBJ2-7|TRBV5-6|16|TRBD1
TGTGCCAGCAGCTCTCTTCTCAGGGGGCTCCCCAACGAGCAGTACTTC
CASSSLLRGLPNEQYF
>TRBJ2-3|TRBV6-5|16|TRBD1
TGTGCCAGCAGTTACACCCCGGGACAGGGCACAGATACGCAGTATTTT
CASSYTPGQGTDTQYF
>TRBJ1-1|TRBV4-1|13|.
TGCGCCAGCAGCCAAGGCGCTCTGACTGAAGCTTTCTTT
CASSQGALTEAFF
>TRBJ1-2|TRBV2|17|TRBD1
TGTGCCAGCAGTGAAGCGGCTGGGGGCAGGGGGTATAGGGGCTACACCTTC
CASSEAAGGRGYRGYTF
>TRBJ1-1|TRBV10-3|14|TRBD1
TGTGCCATCAGATTAGGGGGCGAAAAGACTGAAGCTTTCTTT
CAIRLGGEKTEAFF
>TRBJ1-2|TRBV28|11|.
TGTGCCAGCAGCCATTCCTATGGCTACACCTTC
CASSHSYGYTF
>TRBJ2-7|TRBV18|16|TRBD2
TGTGCCAGCTCACCACCGGGACTAGCGGGGTACTACGAGCAGTACTTC
CASSPPGLAGYYEQYF
>TRBJ1-6|TRBV30|17|TRBD1
TGTGCCTGGATGACCGGCAATACAGGGGCCAGGGTGGCACCCCTCCACTTT
CAWMTGNTGARVAPLHF